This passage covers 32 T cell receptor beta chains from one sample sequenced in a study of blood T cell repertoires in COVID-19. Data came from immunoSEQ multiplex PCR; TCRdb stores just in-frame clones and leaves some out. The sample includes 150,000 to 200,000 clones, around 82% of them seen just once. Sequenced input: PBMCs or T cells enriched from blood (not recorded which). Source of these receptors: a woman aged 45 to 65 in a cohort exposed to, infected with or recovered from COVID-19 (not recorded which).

The CDR3 nucleotides are TGTGCCAGCAGGGGGCGCACGGATTCACCCCTCCACTTT. Translating gives CASRGRTDSPLHF. This chain uses TRBV6-5 with TRBJ1-6, with D maybe TRBD1 (5 bases). Between the trimmed V and J ends, which lost 6 bases and 8 bases, there was a span of 11 bases. The CDR3 runs 13 residues. The germline gives CDR1 MNHEY, CDR2 SVGAGI.

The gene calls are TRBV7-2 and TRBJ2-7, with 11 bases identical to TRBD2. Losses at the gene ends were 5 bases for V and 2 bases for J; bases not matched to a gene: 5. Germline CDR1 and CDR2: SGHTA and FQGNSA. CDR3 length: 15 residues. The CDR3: CASSALLAGAYEQYF. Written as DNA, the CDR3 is TGTGCCAGCAGCGCGTTACTAGCGGGGGCCTACGAGCAGTACTTC.

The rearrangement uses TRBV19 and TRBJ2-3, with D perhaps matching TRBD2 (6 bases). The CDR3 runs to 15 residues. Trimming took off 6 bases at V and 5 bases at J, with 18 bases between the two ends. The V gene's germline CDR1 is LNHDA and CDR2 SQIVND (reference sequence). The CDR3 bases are TGTGCCAGTAGCGGGGAGAGGACGGGGGAAGATACGCAGTATTTT. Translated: CASSGERTGEDTQYF.

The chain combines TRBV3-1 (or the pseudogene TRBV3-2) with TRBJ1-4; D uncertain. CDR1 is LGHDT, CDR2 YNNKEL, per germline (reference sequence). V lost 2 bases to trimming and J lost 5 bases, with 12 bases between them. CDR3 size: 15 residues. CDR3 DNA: TGTGCCAGCAGCCAATTGGCAACGGGGAATGAAAAACTGTTTTTT. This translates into CASSQLATGNEKLFF.

The CDR3: CASNRGVGHEQYF. For the CDR3, the DNA is TGTGCCAGCAACAGGGGCGTGGGCCACGAGCAGTACTTC. V gene TRBV19 combines with J gene TRBJ2-7, with 7 bases lining up with TRBD1. The ends lost 9 bases at V and 5 bases at J; junction bases unmatched: 10. Per germline, CDR1 LNHDA and CDR2 SQIVND (reference sequence). This CDR3 is 13 amino acids long. The whole variable domain, remainder taken from reference TRBV19 and TRBJ2-7, is DGGITQSPKYLFRKEGQNVTLSCEQNLNHDAMYWYRQDPGQGLRLIYYSQIVNDFQKGDIAEGYSVSREKKESFPLTVTSAQKNPTAFYLCASNRGVGHEQYFGPGTRLTVT.

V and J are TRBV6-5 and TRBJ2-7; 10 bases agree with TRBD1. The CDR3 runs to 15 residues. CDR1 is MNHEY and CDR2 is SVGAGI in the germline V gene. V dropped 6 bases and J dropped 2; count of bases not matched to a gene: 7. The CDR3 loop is CASSLHGQGAYEQYF. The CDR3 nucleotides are TGTGCCAGCAGCCTCCACGGACAGGGGGCCTACGAGCAGTACTTC.

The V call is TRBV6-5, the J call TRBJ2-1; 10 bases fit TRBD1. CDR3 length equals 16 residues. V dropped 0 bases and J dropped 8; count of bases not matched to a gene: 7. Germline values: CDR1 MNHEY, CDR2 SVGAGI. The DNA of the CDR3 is TGTGCCAGCAGTTACTCGACAGGGGGCTCGGGGGATGAGCAGTTCTTC. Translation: CASSYSTGGSGDEQFF.

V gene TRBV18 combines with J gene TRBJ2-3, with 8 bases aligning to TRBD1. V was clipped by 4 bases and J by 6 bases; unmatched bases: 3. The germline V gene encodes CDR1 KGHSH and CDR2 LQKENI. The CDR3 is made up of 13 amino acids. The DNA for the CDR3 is TGTGCCAGCTCACTGACAGGGGCCGATACGCAGTATTTT. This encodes CASSLTGADTQYF. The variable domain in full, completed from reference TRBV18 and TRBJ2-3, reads NAGVMQNPRHLVRRRGQEARLRCSPMKGHSHVYWYRQLPEEGLKFMVYLQKENIIDESGMPKERFSAEFPKEGPSILRIQQVVRGDSAAYFCASSLTGADTQYFGPGTRLTVL.

The DNA of the CDR3 is TGTGCCAGCAGGGCTCGGGTCGGAGATACGCAGTATTTT. Its translation is CASRARVGDTQYF. This chain links TRBV25-1 with TRBJ2-3; D uncertain. Trimming removed 6 bases from V and 5 bases from J, with 12 bases in between. The V gene's germline CDR1 is MGHDK and CDR2 SYGVNS. The CDR3 loop spans 13 amino acids.

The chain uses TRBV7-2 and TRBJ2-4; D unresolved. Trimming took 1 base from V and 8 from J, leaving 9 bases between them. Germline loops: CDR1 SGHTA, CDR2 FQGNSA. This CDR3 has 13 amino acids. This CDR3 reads CASSLGLVYIQYF. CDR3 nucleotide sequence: TGTGCCAGCAGCTTAGGGCTAGTCTACATTCAGTACTTC.

The CDR3 sequence: CASRPGDRVFYGYTF. Written as DNA, the CDR3 is TGTGCCAGCAGACCGGGAGACAGGGTGTTTTATGGCTACACCTTC. The gene calls are TRBV28 and TRBJ1-2, with TRBD1 matching over 7 bases. This CDR3 is 15 amino acids long. The trim removed 6 bases at V and 5 bases at J, leaving 12 bases unmatched. Germline V gene lookup returns CDR1 MDHEN and CDR2 SYDVKM.

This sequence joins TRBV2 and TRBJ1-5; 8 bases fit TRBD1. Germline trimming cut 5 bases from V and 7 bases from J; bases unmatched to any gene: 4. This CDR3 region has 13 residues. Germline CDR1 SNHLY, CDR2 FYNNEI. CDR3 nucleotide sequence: TGTGCCAGCAGTCAGGGGGCTGGACAGCCCCAGCATTTT. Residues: CASSQGAGQPQHF.

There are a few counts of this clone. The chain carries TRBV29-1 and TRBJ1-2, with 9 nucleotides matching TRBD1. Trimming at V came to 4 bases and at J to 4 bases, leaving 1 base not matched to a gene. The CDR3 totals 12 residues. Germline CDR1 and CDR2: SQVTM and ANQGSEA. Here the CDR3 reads CSVGDRAYGYTF. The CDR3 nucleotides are TGCAGCGTTGGGGACAGGGCCTATGGCTACACCTTC.

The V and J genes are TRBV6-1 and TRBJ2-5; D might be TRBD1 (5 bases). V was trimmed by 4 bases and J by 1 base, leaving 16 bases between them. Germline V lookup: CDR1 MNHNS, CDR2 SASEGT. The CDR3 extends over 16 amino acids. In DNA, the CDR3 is TGTGCCAGCAGTGTGGGTGCCGGCAGGGCCCAAGAGACCCAGTACTTC. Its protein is CASSVGAGRAQETQYF.

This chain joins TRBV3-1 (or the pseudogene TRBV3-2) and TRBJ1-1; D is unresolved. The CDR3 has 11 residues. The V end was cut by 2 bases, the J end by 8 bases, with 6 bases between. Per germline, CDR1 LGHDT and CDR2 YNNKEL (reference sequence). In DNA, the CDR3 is TGTGCCAGCAGCCAAAAGAGAGAAGCTTTCTTT. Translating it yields CASSQKREAFF.

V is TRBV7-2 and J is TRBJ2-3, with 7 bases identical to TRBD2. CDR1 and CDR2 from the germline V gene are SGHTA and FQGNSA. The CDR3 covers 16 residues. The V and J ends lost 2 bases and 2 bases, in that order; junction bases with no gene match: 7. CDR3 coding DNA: TGTGCCAGCAGCTTAAATGGCGGGGGTGCCACAGATACGCAGTATTTT. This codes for CASSLNGGGATDTQYF.

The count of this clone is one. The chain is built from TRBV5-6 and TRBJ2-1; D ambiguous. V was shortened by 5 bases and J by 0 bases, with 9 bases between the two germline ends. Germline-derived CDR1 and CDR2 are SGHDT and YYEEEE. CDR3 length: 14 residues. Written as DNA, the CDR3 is TGTGCCAGCAGTGAGTCGCTCTCCTACAATGAGCAGTTCTTC. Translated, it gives CASSESLSYNEQFF.

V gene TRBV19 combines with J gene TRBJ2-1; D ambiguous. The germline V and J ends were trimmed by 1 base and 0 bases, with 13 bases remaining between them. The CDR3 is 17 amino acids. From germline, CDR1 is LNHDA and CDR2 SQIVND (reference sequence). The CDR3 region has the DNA TGTGCCAGTAGTATAGGCTTCGGCGGTAGCTCCTACAATGAGCAGTTCTTC. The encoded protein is CASSIGFGGSSYNEQFF.

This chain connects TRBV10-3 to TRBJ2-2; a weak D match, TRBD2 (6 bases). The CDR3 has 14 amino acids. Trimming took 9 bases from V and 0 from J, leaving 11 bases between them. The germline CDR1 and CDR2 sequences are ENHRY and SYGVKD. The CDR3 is CAIGGRSNTGELFF. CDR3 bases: TGTGCCATTGGAGGGAGATCGAACACCGGGGAGCTGTTTTTT.

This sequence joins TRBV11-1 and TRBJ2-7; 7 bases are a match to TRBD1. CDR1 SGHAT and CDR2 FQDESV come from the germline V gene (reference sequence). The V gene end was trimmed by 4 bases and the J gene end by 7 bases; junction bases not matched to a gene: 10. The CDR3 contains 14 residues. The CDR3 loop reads CASSSPRTGGEQYF. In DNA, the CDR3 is TGTGCCAGCAGCTCACCTAGGACAGGCGGGGAGCAGTACTTC.

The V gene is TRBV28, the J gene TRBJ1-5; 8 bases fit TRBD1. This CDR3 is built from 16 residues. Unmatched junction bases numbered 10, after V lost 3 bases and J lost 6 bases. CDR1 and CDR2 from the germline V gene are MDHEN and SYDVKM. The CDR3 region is CASSLAGGKGGQPQHF. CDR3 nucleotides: TGTGCCAGCAGTTTGGCAGGGGGCAAGGGAGGTCAGCCCCAGCATTTT.

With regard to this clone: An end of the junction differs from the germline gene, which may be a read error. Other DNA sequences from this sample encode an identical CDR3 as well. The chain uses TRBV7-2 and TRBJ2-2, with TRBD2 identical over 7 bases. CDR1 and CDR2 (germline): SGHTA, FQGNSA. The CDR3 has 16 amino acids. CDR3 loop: CASSLDGRTNTGELFF. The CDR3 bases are TGTGCCAGCAGCTTAGACGGGAGGACGAACACCGGGGAGTTGTTTTTT. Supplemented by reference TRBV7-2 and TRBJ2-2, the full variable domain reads GAGVSQSPSNKVTEKGKDVELRCDPISGHTALYWYRQSLGQGLEFLIYFQGNSAPDKSGLPSDRFSAERTGGSVSTLTIQRTQQEDSAVYLCASSLDGRTNTGELFFGEGSRLTVL.

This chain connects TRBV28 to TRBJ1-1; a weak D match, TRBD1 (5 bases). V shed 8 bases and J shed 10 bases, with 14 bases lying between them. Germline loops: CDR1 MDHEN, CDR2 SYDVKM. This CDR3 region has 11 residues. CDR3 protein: CASGRQGRAFF. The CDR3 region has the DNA TGTGCCAGCGGACGGCAGGGTAGAGCTTTCTTT.

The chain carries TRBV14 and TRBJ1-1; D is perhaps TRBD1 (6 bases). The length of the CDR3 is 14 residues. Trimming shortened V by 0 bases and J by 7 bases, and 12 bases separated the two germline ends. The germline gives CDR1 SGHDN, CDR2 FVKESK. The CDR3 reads CASSQDRDIIEAFF. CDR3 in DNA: TGTGCCAGCAGCCAAGATCGGGACATAATTGAAGCTTTCTTT.

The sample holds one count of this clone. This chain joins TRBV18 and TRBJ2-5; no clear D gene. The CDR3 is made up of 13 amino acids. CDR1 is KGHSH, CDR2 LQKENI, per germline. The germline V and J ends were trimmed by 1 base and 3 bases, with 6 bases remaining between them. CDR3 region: CASSPLAEETQYF. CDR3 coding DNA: TGTGCCAGCTCACCACTGGCAGAAGAGACCCAGTACTTC.

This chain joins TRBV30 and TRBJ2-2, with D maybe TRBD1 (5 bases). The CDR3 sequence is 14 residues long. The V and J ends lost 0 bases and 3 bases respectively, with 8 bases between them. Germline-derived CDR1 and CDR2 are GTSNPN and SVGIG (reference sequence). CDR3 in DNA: TGTGCCTGGAGTGTAGGGGTCGACACCGGGGAGCTGTTTTTT. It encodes CAWSVGVDTGELFF.

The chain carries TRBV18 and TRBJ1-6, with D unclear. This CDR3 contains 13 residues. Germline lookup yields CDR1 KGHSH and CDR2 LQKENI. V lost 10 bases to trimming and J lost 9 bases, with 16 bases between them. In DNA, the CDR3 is TGTGCCACCCAAGCCGAGGGAGGTTCACCCCTCCACTTT. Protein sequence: CATQAEGGSPLHF. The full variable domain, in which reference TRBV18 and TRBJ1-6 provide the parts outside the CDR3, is NAGVMQNPRHLVRRRGQEARLRCSPMKGHSHVYWYRQLPEEGLKFMVYLQKENIIDESGMPKERFSAEFPKEGPSILRIQQVVRGDSAAYFCATQAEGGSPLHFGNGTRLTVT.

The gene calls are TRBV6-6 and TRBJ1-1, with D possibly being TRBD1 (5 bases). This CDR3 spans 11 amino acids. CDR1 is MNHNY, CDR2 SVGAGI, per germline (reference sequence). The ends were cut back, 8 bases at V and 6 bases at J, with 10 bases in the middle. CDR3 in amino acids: CASVWGAEAFF. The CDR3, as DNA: TGTGCCAGCGTTTGGGGGGCTGAAGCTTTCTTT.

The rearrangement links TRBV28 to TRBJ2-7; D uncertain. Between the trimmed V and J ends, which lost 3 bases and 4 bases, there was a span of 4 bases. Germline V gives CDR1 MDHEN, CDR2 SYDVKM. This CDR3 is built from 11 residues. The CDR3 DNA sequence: TGTGCCAGCAGTTTCCCTTACGAGCAGTACTTC. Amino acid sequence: CASSFPYEQYF.

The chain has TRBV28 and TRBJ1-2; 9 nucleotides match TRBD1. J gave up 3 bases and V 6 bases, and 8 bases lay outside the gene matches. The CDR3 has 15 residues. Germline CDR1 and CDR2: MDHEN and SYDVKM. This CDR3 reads CASSPTRTGDYGYTF. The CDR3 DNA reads TGTGCCAGCAGCCCCACCCGGACAGGGGACTATGGCTACACCTTC.

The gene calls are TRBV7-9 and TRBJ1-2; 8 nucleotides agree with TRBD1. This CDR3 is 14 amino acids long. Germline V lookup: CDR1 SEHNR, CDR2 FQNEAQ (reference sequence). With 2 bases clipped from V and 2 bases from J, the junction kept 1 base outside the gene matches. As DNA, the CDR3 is TGTGCCAGCAGCTTATGGGACAGGAACTATGGCTACACCTTC. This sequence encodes CASSLWDRNYGYTF.

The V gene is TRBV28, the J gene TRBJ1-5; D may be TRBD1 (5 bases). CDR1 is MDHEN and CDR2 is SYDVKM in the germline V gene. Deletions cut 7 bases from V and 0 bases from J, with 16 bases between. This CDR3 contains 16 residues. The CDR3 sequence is CASTQARGLSNQPQHF. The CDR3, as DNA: TGTGCCAGCACCCAGGCTCGGGGACTTAGCAATCAGCCCCAGCATTTT.